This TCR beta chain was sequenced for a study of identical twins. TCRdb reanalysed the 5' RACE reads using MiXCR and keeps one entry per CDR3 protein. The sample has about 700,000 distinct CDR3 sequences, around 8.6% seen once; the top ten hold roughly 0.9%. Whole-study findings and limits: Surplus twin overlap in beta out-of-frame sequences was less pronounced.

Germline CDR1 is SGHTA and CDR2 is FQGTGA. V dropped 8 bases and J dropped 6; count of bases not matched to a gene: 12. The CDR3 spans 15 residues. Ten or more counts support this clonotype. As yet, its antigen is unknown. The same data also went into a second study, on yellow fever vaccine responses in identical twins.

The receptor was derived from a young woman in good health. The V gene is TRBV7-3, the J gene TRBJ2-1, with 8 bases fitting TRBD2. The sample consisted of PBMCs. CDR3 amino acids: CASGSPGGRINEQFF. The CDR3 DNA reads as TGTGCCAGCGGGTCTCCGGGGGGGAGGATCAATGAGCAGTTCTTC.